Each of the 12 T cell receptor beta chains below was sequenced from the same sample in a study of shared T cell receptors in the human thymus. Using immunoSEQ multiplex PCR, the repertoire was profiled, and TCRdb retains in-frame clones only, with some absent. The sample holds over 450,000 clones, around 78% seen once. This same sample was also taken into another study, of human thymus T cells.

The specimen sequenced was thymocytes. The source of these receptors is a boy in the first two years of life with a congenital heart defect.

The CDR3 nucleotides are TGTGCCAGCAGCCCCTTTTACAATGAGCAGTTCTTC. This sequence encodes CASSPFYNEQFF. This chain connects TRBV6-6 to TRBJ2-1; D is undetermined. CDR3 length: 12 residues. Germline V gene data show CDR1 as MNHNY and CDR2 as SVGAGI (reference sequence). V gave up 6 bases and J gave up 4 bases, with 7 bases separating them.

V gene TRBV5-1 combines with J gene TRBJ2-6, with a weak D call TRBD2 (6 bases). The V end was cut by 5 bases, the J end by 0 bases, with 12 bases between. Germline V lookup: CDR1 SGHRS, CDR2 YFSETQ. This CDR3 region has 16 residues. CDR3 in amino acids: CASSQRRDSGANVLTF. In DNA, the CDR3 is TGCGCCAGCAGTCAGCGGAGGGACTCTGGGGCCAACGTCCTGACTTTC.

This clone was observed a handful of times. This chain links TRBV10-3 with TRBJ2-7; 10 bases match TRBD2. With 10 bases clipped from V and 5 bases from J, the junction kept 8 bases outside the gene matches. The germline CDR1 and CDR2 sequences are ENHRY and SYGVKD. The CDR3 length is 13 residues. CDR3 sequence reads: CATLAGGVNEQYF. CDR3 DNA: TGTGCCACCTTAGCGGGAGGAGTGAACGAGCAGTACTTC.

The DNA for the CDR3 is TGCGCCAGCAGCCTCACACAGGGAGCGAACACTGAAGCTTTCTTT. Protein: CASSLTQGANTEAFF. This sequence joins TRBV4-1 and TRBJ1-1, with a tentative D call TRBD1 (6 bases). V lost 4 bases and J 1 base, leaving 13 bases between the germline ends. From germline, CDR1 is MGHRA and CDR2 YSYEKL. The length of the CDR3 is 15 residues.

The CDR3 coding sequence is TGTGCCAGCAGCCTATCTAGCGGTTCCAACAATGAGCAGTTCTTC. Translation gives CASSLSSGSNNEQFF. V is TRBV7-3 and J is TRBJ2-1, with 7 bases lining up with TRBD2. Germline lookup yields CDR1 SGHTA and CDR2 FQGTGA. The CDR3 runs 15 residues. V lost 5 bases, J lost 5 bases, and 9 bases stayed unmatched.

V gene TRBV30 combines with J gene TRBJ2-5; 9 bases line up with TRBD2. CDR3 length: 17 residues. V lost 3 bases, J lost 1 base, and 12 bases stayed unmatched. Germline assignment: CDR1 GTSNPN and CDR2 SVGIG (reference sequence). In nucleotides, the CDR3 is TGTGCCTGGAGGTTTCGGTCTAGCGGGGACCTCCAAGAGACCCAGTACTTC. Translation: CAWRFRSSGDLQETQYF.

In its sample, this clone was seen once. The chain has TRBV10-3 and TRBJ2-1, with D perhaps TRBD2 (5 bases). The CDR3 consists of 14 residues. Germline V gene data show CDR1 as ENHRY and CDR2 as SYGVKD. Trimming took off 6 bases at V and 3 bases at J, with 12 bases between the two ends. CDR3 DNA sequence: TGTGCCATCAGGGACTCGCCCCTCTACAATGAGCAGTTCTTC. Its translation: CAIRDSPLYNEQFF.

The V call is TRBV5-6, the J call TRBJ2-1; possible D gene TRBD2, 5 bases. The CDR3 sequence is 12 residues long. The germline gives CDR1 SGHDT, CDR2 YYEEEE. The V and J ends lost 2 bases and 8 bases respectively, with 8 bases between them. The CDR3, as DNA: TGTGCCAGCAGCTTCCCCGGGGATGAGCAGTTCTTC. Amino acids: CASSFPGDEQFF. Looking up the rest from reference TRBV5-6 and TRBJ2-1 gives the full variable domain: DAGVTQSPTHLIKTRGQQVTLRCSPKSGHDTVSWYQQALGQGPQFIFQYYEEEERQRGNFPDRFSGHQFPNYSSELNVNALLLGDSALYLCASSFPGDEQFFGPGTRLTVL.

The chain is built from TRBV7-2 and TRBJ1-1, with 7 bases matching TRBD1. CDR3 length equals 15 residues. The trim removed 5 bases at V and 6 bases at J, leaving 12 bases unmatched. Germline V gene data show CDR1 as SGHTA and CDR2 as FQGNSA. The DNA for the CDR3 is TGTGCCAGCAGCGGCCGGGACAGACCCGACCCTGAAGCTTTCTTT. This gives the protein CASSGRDRPDPEAFF.

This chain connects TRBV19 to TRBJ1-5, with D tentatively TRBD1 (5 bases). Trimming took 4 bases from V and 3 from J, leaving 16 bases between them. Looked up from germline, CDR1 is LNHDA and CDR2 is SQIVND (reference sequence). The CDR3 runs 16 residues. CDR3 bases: TGTGCCAGTAGTACTCGCGGGACGGACCTCAATCAGCCCCAGCATTTT. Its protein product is CASSTRGTDLNQPQHF. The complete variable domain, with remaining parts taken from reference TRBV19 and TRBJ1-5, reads DGGITQSPKYLFRKEGQNVTLSCEQNLNHDAMYWYRQDPGQGLRLIYYSQIVNDFQKGDIAEGYSVSREKKESFPLTVTSAQKNPTAFYLCASSTRGTDLNQPQHFGDGTRLSIL.

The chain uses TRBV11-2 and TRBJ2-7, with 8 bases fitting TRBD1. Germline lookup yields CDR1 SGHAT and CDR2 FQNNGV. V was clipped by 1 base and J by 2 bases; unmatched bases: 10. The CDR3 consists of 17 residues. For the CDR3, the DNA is TGTGCCAGCAGCTTAGTTGATTCGGTGGACAGGGCCTACGAGCAGTACTTC. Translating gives CASSLVDSVDRAYEQYF.

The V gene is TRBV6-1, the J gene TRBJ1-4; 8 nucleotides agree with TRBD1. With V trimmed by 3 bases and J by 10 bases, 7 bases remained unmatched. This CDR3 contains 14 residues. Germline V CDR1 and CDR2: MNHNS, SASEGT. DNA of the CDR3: TGTGCCAGCAGTGAGCCGGACAGGGTCGGAAAACTGTTTTTT. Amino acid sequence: CASSEPDRVGKLFF.